Detailed here is one T cell receptor beta chain. This record comes from a study of blood T cell repertoires in COVID-19. Study-wide context: The United States, Italy and Spain were the sources of the acute and convalescent COVID-19 samples. PBMCs, B-cell-depleted T cells, or T cells provided the cDNA or gDNA that made up the material.

Clones were read by immunoSEQ multiplex PCR, and TCRdb kept only the in-frame ones, dropping some. The table has approximately 50,000 clones, about 83% seen once; the top ten hold just under 25%. Germline-derived CDR1 and CDR2 are SGHTA and FQGTGA. V lost 5 bases to trimming and J lost 5 bases, with 10 bases between them. The CDR3 runs 14 residues. The J gene is TRBJ1-6, the V gene TRBV7-3; TRBD1 might be the D (6 bases). Sequences were obtained from peripheral blood. The clonotype originates from an elderly woman with acute or convalescent COVID-19. DNA for the CDR3: TGTGCCAGCAGCCACGACAGGAATAATTCACCCCTCCACTTT. Translating gives CASSHDRNNSPLHF.